A single sample is the source of the 29 T cell receptor beta chains below, sequenced in a study of PD-1 blockade in classical Hodgkin lymphoma. Only in-frame clones appear in the TCRdb table, and some are missing; sequencing was by immunoSEQ multiplex PCR. The data contain tens of thousands of clones, over 70% of them seen just once; the ten biggest clones take up about 18%. As for time point: cycle 4 day 1 (C4D1), after five to seven weeks of nivolumab. Every single patient, without exception, relapsed after autologous stem cell transplantation, and brentuximab vedotin exposure varied. This material consisted of peripheral blood mononuclear cells (PBMCs), taken before the fourth cycle of nivolumab. The receptors were gathered from a human donor with classical Hodgkin lymphoma.

This clone came up a few times. Written as DNA, the CDR3 is TGTGCCAGCAGCTTAGACCCACTGAGCTCCTACAATGAGCAGTTCTTC. Translation gives CASSLDPLSSYNEQFF. The V and J genes are TRBV11-2 and TRBJ2-1; D is unclear. Germline V gives CDR1 SGHAT, CDR2 FQNNGV. Trimming took off 0 bases at V and 0 bases at J, with 9 bases between the two ends. The CDR3 runs to 16 residues.

The chain combines TRBV11-2 with TRBJ1-1; maybe TRBD1 (6 bases). This CDR3 comprises 15 residues. Per germline, CDR1 SGHAT and CDR2 FQNNGV. Trimming removed 5 bases at V and 1 base at J, with 14 bases between. The CDR3 DNA sequence: TGTGCCAGCAGCCGTCGGACAGTCTCGAACACTGAAGCTTTCTTT. Protein: CASSRRTVSNTEAFF.

This clone was recorded only once. The V gene is TRBV14, the J gene TRBJ2-5; perhaps TRBD2 as D (5 bases). Trimming took off 1 base at V and 1 base at J, with 10 bases between the two ends. The CDR3 runs to 15 residues. CDR1 and CDR2 from the germline V gene are SGHDN and FVKESK. This CDR3 reads CASSQVGGPQETQYF. The CDR3 coding sequence is TGTGCCAGCAGCCAAGTCGGAGGTCCCCAAGAGACCCAGTACTTC.

The chain has TRBV5-8 and TRBJ1-5; possibly TRBD1 for D (6 bases). Germline V gives CDR1 SGHTS, CDR2 YDEGEE. The CDR3 has 13 amino acids. The germline V and J ends were trimmed by 1 base and 7 bases, with 9 bases remaining between them. Here the CDR3 DNA reads TGTGCCAGCAGCTTGCGGGGGGCCCAGCCCCAGCATTTT. Its protein is CASSLRGAQPQHF.

The J gene is TRBJ1-2, the V gene TRBV7-8; 7 bases are shared with TRBD1. J gave up 0 bases and V 5 bases, and 15 bases lay outside the gene matches. CDR1 is SGHVS, CDR2 FQNEAQ, per germline. The CDR3 runs to 18 residues. CDR3 region: CASSPRGLRDQANYGYTF. The CDR3 DNA is TGTGCCAGCAGCCCTAGGGGGCTCCGGGACCAAGCTAACTATGGCTACACCTTC.

This clone turned up a few times. This chain uses TRBV7-9 with TRBJ2-4; the match to TRBD1 covers 9 bases. The CDR3 contains 18 residues. Germline-derived CDR1 and CDR2 are SEHNR and FQNEAQ (reference sequence). V was clipped by 5 bases and J by 0 bases; unmatched bases: 11. DNA for the CDR3: TGTGCCAGCAGCCGAACAGGGGGCGGATATCTAGCCAAAAACATTCAGTACTTC. It yields the protein CASSRTGGGYLAKNIQYF.

This clone has a single count. The rearrangement uses TRBV6-6 and TRBJ2-7; 9 bases map to TRBD2. Per germline, CDR1 MNHNY and CDR2 SVGAGI (reference sequence). Trimming took 0 bases from V and 6 from J; bases not matched to a gene: 9. The CDR3 loop spans 16 amino acids. The CDR3 DNA follows: TGTGCCAGCAGTTACTCTGGTGGCAGCGGGGGGCGCGAGCAGTACTTC. This encodes CASSYSGGSGGREQYF.

This chain connects TRBV13 to TRBJ1-1; 7 bases map to TRBD1. Trimming took 4 bases from V and 0 from J; bases not matched to a gene: 5. Per germline, CDR1 PRHDT and CDR2 FYEKMQ (reference sequence). CDR3 length: 15 residues. The CDR3 sequence: CASSSQTGMNTEAFF. The CDR3 DNA reads as TGTGCCAGCAGCTCCCAGACAGGGATGAACACTGAAGCTTTCTTT.

V and J are TRBV15 and TRBJ2-3, with 7 bases that match TRBD1. The germline gives CDR1 LNHNV, CDR2 YYDKDF (reference sequence). CDR3 length: 16 residues. With V trimmed by 6 bases and J by 3 bases, 12 bases remained unmatched. The CDR3 DNA sequence: TGTGCCACCAGAGGGAAGGGGGCGGAGCGGACAGATACGCAGTATTTT. The encoded protein is CATRGKGAERTDTQYF.

DNA for the CDR3: TGTGCCAGCAGCCAAGATGTGGTCTCCTACAATGAGCAGTTCTTC. It is translated as CASSQDVVSYNEQFF. The chain recombines TRBV11-3 with TRBJ2-1; D gene ambiguous. The CDR3 is 15 residues long. V lost 5 bases and J lost 0, with 11 bases in between. Germline lookup yields CDR1 SGHNT and CDR2 YENEEA. The entire variable domain, with the rest obtained from reference TRBV11-3 and TRBJ2-1, is as follows: EAGVVQSPRYKIIEKKQPVAFWCNPISGHNTLYWYLQNLGQGPELLIRYENEEAVDDSQLPKDRFSAERLKGVDSTLKIQPAELGDSAVYLCASSQDVVSYNEQFFGPGTRLTVL.

The J gene is TRBJ1-1, the V gene TRBV4-2, with D unclear. The CDR3 is made up of 13 amino acids. V was cut by 0 bases and J by 4 bases, with 6 bases left in between. Germline-derived CDR1 and CDR2 are LGHNA and YNFKEQ. The CDR3 here is CASSQDRSTEAFF. Written as DNA, the CDR3 is TGTGCCAGCAGCCAAGACCGGAGCACTGAAGCTTTCTTT.

The V gene is TRBV14, the J gene TRBJ2-5, with D possibly being TRBD2 (6 bases). The CDR3 length is 14 residues. The germline V and J ends were trimmed by 4 bases and 5 bases, with 14 bases remaining between them. Germline lookup yields CDR1 SGHDN and CDR2 FVKESK. The CDR3 DNA is TGTGCCAGCAGCCTGTCGGACTACTATGAGACCCAGTACTTC. Protein sequence: CASSLSDYYETQYF.

The chain has TRBV5-1 and TRBJ2-2; the match to TRBD2 covers 8 bases. The V and J ends lost 0 bases and 5 bases, in that order; junction bases with no gene match: 6. The CDR3 is 16 residues long. Germline V gene lookup returns CDR1 SGHRS and CDR2 YFSETQ. The CDR3, as DNA: TGCGCCAGCAGCTTGGTATCTAGCGGGCCAACCGGGGAGCTGTTTTTT. As protein: CASSLVSSGPTGELFF. The entire variable domain, with the rest obtained from reference TRBV5-1 and TRBJ2-2, is as follows: KAGVTQTPRYLIKTRGQQVTLSCSPISGHRSVSWYQQTPGQGLQFLFEYFSETQRNKGNFPGRFSGRQFSNSRSEMNVSTLELGDSALYLCASSLVSSGPTGELFFGEGSRLTVL.

The count of this clone is one. The chain is built from TRBV5-8 and TRBJ2-7; D is perhaps TRBD1 (6 bases). Trimming removed 10 bases from V and 0 bases from J, with 20 bases in between. Germline V lookup: CDR1 SGHTS, CDR2 YDEGEE. The CDR3 has 15 amino acids. CDR3 DNA: TGTGCCCCCTCGCTCGGACAGCGAAGCTCCTACGAGCAGTACTTC. This gives the protein CAPSLGQRSSYEQYF.

This clone appeared a single time. The chain uses TRBV5-1 and TRBJ2-3, with D uncertain. The CDR3 consists of 12 residues. V dropped 5 bases and J dropped 2 bases, with 6 bases sitting between them. Germline V gene data show CDR1 as SGHRS and CDR2 as YFSETQ. In nucleotides, the CDR3 is TGCGCCAGCAGTGGATACACAGATACGCAGTATTTT. Amino acid sequence: CASSGYTDTQYF.

V and J are TRBV5-1 and TRBJ2-5; D tentatively reads TRBD1 or TRBD2 (5 bases each). The V gene's germline CDR1 is SGHRS and CDR2 YFSETQ. The CDR3 sequence is 16 residues long. With 2 bases removed from V and 5 bases from J, the gap between germline ends came to 19 bases. This chain's CDR3 is CASSLVAGGEGETQYF. The CDR3 nucleotides read TGCGCCAGCAGCTTAGTGGCCGGTGGTGAGGGGGAGACCCAGTACTTC.

The sample holds a few counts of this clone. The identical CDR3 is also encoded by other nucleotide sequences in the sample. The rearrangement joins TRBV20-1 to TRBJ2-7; no definite D call. Germline V gene lookup returns CDR1 DFQATT and CDR2 SNEGSKA (reference sequence). Trimming shortened V by 0 bases and J by 3 bases, and 3 bases separated the two germline ends. The CDR3 length is 11 residues. CDR3 nucleotide sequence: TGCAGTGCTAGAGATAACTACGAGCAGTACTTC. This codes for CSARDNYEQYF.

CDR3: CASSAGTGYNQPQHF. CDR3 DNA: TGTGCCAGCAGTGCCGGGACAGGATACAATCAGCCCCAGCATTTT. The rearrangement links TRBV27 to TRBJ1-5; 8 positions agree with TRBD1. This CDR3 has 15 residues. Per the germline V gene, CDR1 is MNHEY and CDR2 is SMNVEV (reference sequence). Trimming took 5 bases from V and 3 from J; bases not matched to a gene: 6.

The chain links TRBV9 to TRBJ2-3; the D call may be TRBD1 or TRBD2 (5 bases each). This CDR3 is built from 14 residues. Germline assignment: CDR1 SGDLS and CDR2 YYNGEE. V lost 3 bases and J 1 base, leaving 9 bases between the germline ends. The DNA for the CDR3 is TGTGCCAGCAGCGCTTGGGACCGCACAGATACGCAGTATTTT. Its translation: CASSAWDRTDTQYF. Supplemented by reference TRBV9 and TRBJ2-3, the full variable domain reads DSGVTQTPKHLITATGQRVTLRCSPRSGDLSVYWYQQSLDQGLQFLIQYYNGEERAKGNILERFSAQQFPDLHSELNLSSLELGDSALYFCASSAWDRTDTQYFGPGTRLTVL.

This clone was detected a few times. The rearrangement links TRBV7-9 to TRBJ2-7; no definite D call. V was shortened by 5 bases and J by 6 bases, with 17 bases between the two germline ends. Germline V gene sequence: CDR1 SEHNR, CDR2 FQNEAQ (reference sequence). CDR3 length: 14 amino acids. The CDR3 is CASSADLGEFEQYF. In nucleotides, the CDR3 is TGTGCCAGCAGCGCAGATCTTGGAGAGTTCGAGCAGTACTTC.

This chain links TRBV2 with TRBJ2-7; 9 bases are shared with TRBD1. Trimming took 6 bases from V and 4 from J; bases not matched to a gene: 7. CDR1 is SNHLY, CDR2 FYNNEI, per germline. The CDR3 has 14 amino acids. The DNA for the CDR3 is TGTGCCAGCAGGGGACCGGGACAGGGTTACGAGCAGTACTTC. Translated, it gives CASRGPGQGYEQYF.

The CDR3 bases are TGTGCCAGTCGCCCGGGCACCGGGGAGCTGTTTTTT. Translated: CASRPGTGELFF. This sequence joins TRBV11-2 and TRBJ2-2; D is unresolved. The ends were cut back, 9 bases at V and 4 bases at J, with 9 bases in the middle. CDR1 and CDR2 from the germline V gene are SGHAT and FQNNGV. The CDR3 runs 12 residues.

A single count supports this clone. The chain is built from TRBV11-2 and TRBJ2-4, with 7 bases identical to TRBD2. CDR3 size: 15 residues. Germline V gene sequence: CDR1 SGHAT, CDR2 FQNNGV. J was trimmed by 9 bases and V by 0 bases; bases with no gene match: 8. CDR3 sequence reads: CASSLEPSTGGIQYF. CDR3 in DNA: TGTGCCAGCAGCTTAGAACCCTCGACGGGAGGCATTCAGTACTTC.

V is TRBV7-2 and J is TRBJ1-2; D unclear. V shed 8 bases and J shed 0 bases, with 13 bases lying between them. The length of the CDR3 is 14 residues. Germline CDR1 SGHTA, CDR2 FQGNSA. As DNA, the CDR3 is TGTGCCAGCGCTAAGACCCTATCTAACTATGGCTACACCTTC. Its translation is CASAKTLSNYGYTF.

This sequence joins TRBV7-2 and TRBJ2-5, with 8 bases matching TRBD2. J lost 10 bases, V lost 5 bases, and 3 bases had no gene match. This CDR3 region has 11 residues. In germline, CDR1 is SGHTA, CDR2 FQGNSA. DNA of the CDR3: TGTGCCAGCAGCGCCGCGGGGGGCCAGTACTTC. It encodes CASSAAGGQYF.

The chain carries TRBV9 and TRBJ1-6; D is undetermined. V dropped 4 bases and J dropped 9 bases, with 17 bases sitting between them. The CDR3 sequence is 15 residues long. Germline CDR1 reads SGDLS; CDR2 reads YYNGEE. The CDR3 region has the DNA TGTGCCAGCAGCCCAAGTACTGGGGTAGGTTCACCCCTCCACTTT. Its protein is CASSPSTGVGSPLHF.

The chain employs TRBV5-6 and TRBJ1-1; D ambiguous. V dropped 4 bases and J dropped 4 bases, with 17 bases sitting between them. The CDR3 runs to 15 residues. The germline CDR1 and CDR2 sequences are SGHDT and YYEEEE. CDR3 amino acids: CASSPRAGRFTEAFF. Written as DNA, the CDR3 is TGTGCCAGCAGCCCCCGGGCTGGAAGGTTCACTGAAGCTTTCTTT.

This clone has only one observation. The V gene is TRBV10-3, the J gene TRBJ1-6, with D uncertain. CDR1 and CDR2 (germline): ENHRY, SYGVKD. V dropped 0 bases and J dropped 8 bases, with 11 bases sitting between them. The CDR3 is 15 residues long. CDR3 nucleotide sequence: TGTGCCATCAGTGAGTCGGCGGGTGGGGATTCACCCCTCCACTTT. Translated, it gives CAISESAGGDSPLHF.

This clone was counted a single time. The chain is built from TRBV5-6 and TRBJ2-1; 8 nucleotides agree with TRBD2. J was trimmed by 5 bases and V by 3 bases; bases with no gene match: 7. The CDR3 is 15 residues long. The germline V gene has CDR1 SGHDT and CDR2 YYEEEE. CDR3 DNA sequence: TGTGCCAGCAGCTGGGGAGGACTAGCCCACAATGAGCAGTTCTTC. It specifies CASSWGGLAHNEQFF.